The 25 T cell receptor beta chains listed next were all sequenced from one sample in a study of regulatory T cells in long-lasting Graves disease. Through Arm-PCR of CDR3 regions and iRepertoire HTBI primers, TCR beta libraries were built. TCRdb re-analysed the multiplex PCR reads in MiXCR, keeping a single row per CDR3 protein. The sample holds 450,000 or so distinct CDR3 sequences, 20% seen once. Regarding time point: persistent/refractory GD, antithyroid drugs over 5 years with positive TRAb. The TCR library was made from RNA extracted from PBMCs. The specimen was peripheral blood mononuclear cells (PBMCs), collected when the disease was refractory, from a patient treated with antithyroid drugs. These receptors were obtained from a female donor with Graves disease.

The table lists this clonotype with a few counts. The genes are TRBV28 and TRBJ2-1; tentative D call: TRBD1 (5 bases). V lost 5 bases and J 0 bases, leaving 14 bases between the germline ends. This CDR3 is built from 16 residues. Germline CDR1 MDHEN, CDR2 SYDVKM. CDR3 amino acids: CASSPHTGLSYNEQFF. CDR3 nucleotide sequence: TGTGCCAGCAGTCCCCACACAGGTCTCTCCTACAATGAGCAGTTCTTC.

This clonotype showed up many times. The chain recombines TRBV2 with TRBJ1-1; maybe TRBD1 (5 bases). The CDR3 consists of 11 residues. Trimming removed 6 bases from V and 3 bases from J, with 5 bases in between. The V gene's germline CDR1 is SNHLY and CDR2 FYNNEI. The CDR3 DNA reads as TGTGCCAGCAGGGGGGACACTGAAGCTTTCTTT. Translating it yields CASRGDTEAFF.

This clonotype occurred many times. This chain connects TRBV27 to TRBJ2-1; tentative D call: TRBD2 (5 bases). The V end was cut by 4 bases, the J end by 1 base, with 11 bases between. The CDR3 sequence is 15 residues long. Germline V gene data show CDR1 as MNHEY and CDR2 as SMNVEV (reference sequence). CDR3 in amino acids: CASSWSPGSYNEQFF. The CDR3 nucleotides read TGTGCCAGCAGTTGGAGCCCGGGGTCCTACAATGAGCAGTTCTTC.

There are many counts of this clonotype. This chain connects TRBV3-1 to TRBJ1-6; D is uncertain. There are 17 residues in the CDR3. The germline V gene encodes CDR1 LGHDT and CDR2 YNNKEL (reference sequence). V was clipped by 1 base and J by 7 bases, with 17 bases between them. In DNA form, the CDR3 reads TGTGCCAGCAGCCAAGGGAACCGGTGGGCATCAAATTCACCCCTCCACTTT. Protein sequence: CASSQGNRWASNSPLHF.

This clonotype was detected a few times. The chain employs TRBV24-1 and TRBJ2-5; the D gene is possibly TRBD1 (7 bases). The germline V gene has CDR1 KGHDR and CDR2 SFDVKD. The CDR3 extends over 17 amino acids. Trimming stripped 0 bases from V and 5 bases from J, with 18 bases between. CDR3 region: CATSDLAGTAREETQYF. DNA for the CDR3: TGTGCCACCAGTGATTTGGCGGGGACAGCGAGGGAGGAGACCCAGTACTTC.

The rearrangement uses TRBV9 and TRBJ1-1, with a tentative D call TRBD1 (5 bases). V was pared by 0 bases and J by 1 base, with 7 bases between. There are 14 residues in the CDR3. Looked up from germline, CDR1 is SGDLS and CDR2 is YYNGEE. The CDR3 bases are TGTGCCAGCAGCGTAGTCGACAGGAACACTGAAGCTTTCTTT. Residues: CASSVVDRNTEAFF.

The table lists this clonotype with a count of one. J is TRBJ2-2 and V is TRBV5-1; 8 bases line up with TRBD2. V gave up 7 bases and J gave up 0 bases; unmatched junction bases: 8. The CDR3 is 16 residues long. CDR1 and CDR2 from the germline V gene are SGHRS and YFSETQ. CDR3 region: CASSGGRAANTGELFF. CDR3 DNA sequence: TGCGCCAGCTCGGGAGGGCGGGCCGCGAACACCGGGGAGCTGTTTTTT.

This clonotype has at least ten counts. The genes are TRBV27 and TRBJ2-2, with D unresolved. In germline, CDR1 is MNHEY, CDR2 SMNVEV (reference sequence). The CDR3 contains 14 residues. Trimming removed 7 bases from V and 5 bases from J, with 14 bases in between. CDR3 loop: CASTSSYRTGELFF. CDR3 nucleotides: TGTGCCAGCACCAGCTCCTATAGAACCGGGGAGCTGTTTTTT.

J is TRBJ2-7 and V is TRBV19, with TRBD2 as a possible D gene (5 bases). The CDR3 is 13 amino acids. V lost 3 bases, J lost 2 bases, and 8 bases lay in between. Germline assignment: CDR1 LNHDA and CDR2 SQIVND (reference sequence). The chain's CDR3 is CASSITGTYEQYF. CDR3 nucleotide sequence: TGTGCCAGTAGTATCACCGGGACCTACGAGCAGTACTTC.

Only a few counts were recorded for this clonotype. The chain carries TRBV29-1 and TRBJ1-2; 9 nucleotides line up with TRBD1. With V trimmed by 0 bases and J by 4 bases, 6 bases remained unmatched. Per the germline V gene, CDR1 is SQVTM and CDR2 is ANQGSEA. The CDR3 has 15 amino acids. The CDR3 reads CSVEDPGQGAYGYTF. The CDR3 DNA reads TGCAGCGTTGAAGATCCGGGACAGGGTGCCTATGGCTACACCTTC. The full variable domain, rest sourced from reference TRBV29-1 and TRBJ1-2, is SAVISQKPSRDICQRGTSLTIQCQVDSQVTMMFWYRQQPGQSLTLIATANQGSEATYESGFVIDKFPISRPNLTFSTLTVSNMSPEDSSIYLCSVEDPGQGAYGYTFGSGTRLTVV.

This clonotype was counted at least ten times. The chain employs TRBV6-2 or TRBV6-3 and TRBJ2-7; possibly TRBD1 for D (6 bases). Trimming pared 0 bases from V and 12 bases from J, leaving 15 bases between. Germline V gene data show CDR1 as MNHEY and CDR2 as SVGEGT. The CDR3 spans 13 residues. The DNA of the CDR3 is TGTGCCAGCAGTTACTCCGGGACACTTAGTACGTACTTC. Encoded protein: CASSYSGTLSTYF.

The rearrangement uses TRBV28 and TRBJ2-1; D uncertain. The CDR3 length is 15 residues. CDR1 MDHEN and CDR2 SYDVKM come from the germline V gene. Trimming left V 5 bases short and J 2 bases short, with 13 bases between. The CDR3 bases are TGTGCCAGCAGTACACCCGAGGCCCCCTACAATGAGCAGTTCTTC. Its translation is CASSTPEAPYNEQFF.

This clonotype was seen a handful of times. J is TRBJ2-1 and V is TRBV6-1; a weak D match, TRBD2 (6 bases). The CDR3 totals 15 residues. Trimming removed 6 bases from V and 0 bases from J, with 12 bases in between. Germline-derived CDR1 and CDR2 are MNHNS and SASEGT. Written as DNA, the CDR3 is TGTGCCAGCAGGCACGCCGGGAGCTCCTACAATGAGCAGTTCTTC. Amino acids: CASRHAGSSYNEQFF.

V is TRBV7-9 and J is TRBJ2-2; 8 bases line up with TRBD2. The germline V gene has CDR1 SEHNR and CDR2 FQNEAQ (reference sequence). CDR3 length: 15 residues. V shed 5 bases and J 6 bases; nucleotides not matched to a gene: 8. CDR3 region: CASSLSGNGSGELFF. CDR3 bases: TGTGCCAGCAGCCTTAGCGGGAACGGGTCCGGGGAGCTGTTTTTT.

Ten or more counts support this clonotype. The chain recombines TRBV13 with TRBJ2-5; no firm D call. Germline V lookup: CDR1 PRHDT, CDR2 FYEKMQ (reference sequence). This CDR3 has 17 residues. Trimming shortened V by 0 bases and J by 3 bases, and 17 bases separated the two germline ends. CDR3 nucleotides: TGTGCCAGCAGCTTAGGCCTAGTGTATGGAGAAAAAGAGACCCAGTACTTC. This codes for CASSLGLVYGEKETQYF.

The genes are TRBV12-3 or TRBV12-4 and TRBJ1-1; D is perhaps TRBD1 (5 bases). Trimming took 7 bases from V and 5 from J, leaving 17 bases between them. The CDR3 sequence is 14 residues long. The CDR3 reads CASKRAGTGTEAFF. The DNA of the CDR3 is TGTGCCAGCAAACGGGCAGGGACGGGTACTGAAGCTTTCTTT.

This clonotype has more than one count but fewer than ten. The rearrangement uses TRBV4-1 and TRBJ2-7; a weak D match, TRBD1 (5 bases). Germline CDR1 MGHRA, CDR2 YSYEKL. The CDR3 is 15 residues long. Trimming removed 1 base at V and 3 bases at J, with 13 bases between. The CDR3, as DNA: TGCGCCAGCAGCCAAGGCCCGGGCAGGGTCTACGAGCAGTACTTC. Protein: CASSQGPGRVYEQYF.

Many counts were recorded for this clonotype. The chain links TRBV6-5 to TRBJ2-5; TRBD1 agrees at 8 bases. The CDR3 is 15 amino acids. The junction had 4 bases not matched to a gene; V was cut back by 2 bases and J by 2 bases. CDR1 is MNHEY and CDR2 is SVGAGI in the germline V gene. The CDR3 is CASSYQGAGQETQYF. In nucleotides, the CDR3 is TGTGCCAGCAGTTACCAGGGGGCAGGTCAAGAGACCCAGTACTTC.

This clonotype was found many times. The rearrangement uses TRBV28 and TRBJ2-5, with D perhaps TRBD2 (5 bases). Germline CDR1 reads MDHEN; CDR2 reads SYDVKM. This CDR3 has 14 residues. V lost 7 bases and J 0 bases, leaving 12 bases between the germline ends. The CDR3 loop reads CASTQAENQETQYF. The CDR3, as DNA: TGTGCCAGCACCCAAGCGGAGAACCAAGAGACCCAGTACTTC.

The chain combines TRBV9 with TRBJ2-7, with 7 bases matching TRBD2. The CDR3 spans 14 residues. From germline, CDR1 is SGDLS and CDR2 YYNGEE. The V gene end was trimmed by 0 bases and the J gene end by 2 bases; junction bases not matched to a gene: 2. In nucleotides, the CDR3 is TGTGCCAGCAGCGTAGATGCGGGAGCCTACGAGCAGTACTTC. Translation gives CASSVDAGAYEQYF. Full variable domain (missing parts from reference TRBV9 and TRBJ2-7): DSGVTQTPKHLITATGQRVTLRCSPRSGDLSVYWYQQSLDQGLQFLIQYYNGEERAKGNILERFSAQQFPDLHSELNLSSLELGDSALYFCASSVDAGAYEQYFGPGTRLTVT.

This clonotype was seen many times. The chain couples TRBV7-2 to TRBJ2-7; 9 bases line up with TRBD1. V dropped 5 bases and J dropped 4; count of bases not matched to a gene: 12. The CDR3 consists of 16 residues. CDR1 SGHTA and CDR2 FQGNSA come from the germline V gene. The DNA for the CDR3 is TGTGCCAGCAGCCGGCTCCCGGGACAGGGATCTTACGAGCAGTACTTC. Translated, it gives CASSRLPGQGSYEQYF.

This clonotype was detected many times. The chain links TRBV28 to TRBJ2-7, with 8 nucleotides matching TRBD1. The CDR3 is 14 residues long. CDR1 and CDR2 (germline): MDHEN, SYDVKM. V was clipped by 6 bases and J by 2 bases; unmatched bases: 6. CDR3 region: CASSPRTGTYEQYF. CDR3 DNA sequence: TGTGCCAGCAGCCCTCGGACAGGGACCTACGAGCAGTACTTC.

This clonotype was detected ten times or more. At one of its ends the junction is not consistent with the germline gene, which may arise from a read error. The V and J genes are TRBV12-3 or TRBV12-4 and TRBJ1-1; D unclear. The CDR3 consists of 12 residues. For the CDR3, the DNA is TGTGCCAGCAGTTTCGTTAACAGTGAAGCTTTCTTT. Its translation is CASSFVNSEAFF.

Ten or more counts support this clonotype. Since a far larger clone is one base different, this is likely a read error. V gene TRBV6-1 combines with J gene TRBJ1-2; 10 bases match TRBD1. In germline, CDR1 is MNHNS, CDR2 SASEGT. The V gene end was trimmed by 3 bases and the J gene end by 8 bases; junction bases not matched to a gene: 3. This CDR3 has 13 amino acids. This chain's CDR3 is CASSDRTGGGYTF. The CDR3 region has the DNA TGTGCCAGCAGTGACAGGACAGGGGGAGGCTACACCTTC.

In this sample, this clonotype turned up many times. J is TRBJ1-1 and V is TRBV27; D not certain. Trimming shortened V by 5 bases and J by 1 base, and 11 bases separated the two germline ends. Germline V CDR1 and CDR2: MNHEY, SMNVEV (reference sequence). CDR3 length equals 14 residues. The CDR3 protein is CASSRLLGNTEAFF. For the CDR3, the DNA is TGTGCCAGCAGTAGGCTCCTGGGGAACACTGAAGCTTTCTTT.